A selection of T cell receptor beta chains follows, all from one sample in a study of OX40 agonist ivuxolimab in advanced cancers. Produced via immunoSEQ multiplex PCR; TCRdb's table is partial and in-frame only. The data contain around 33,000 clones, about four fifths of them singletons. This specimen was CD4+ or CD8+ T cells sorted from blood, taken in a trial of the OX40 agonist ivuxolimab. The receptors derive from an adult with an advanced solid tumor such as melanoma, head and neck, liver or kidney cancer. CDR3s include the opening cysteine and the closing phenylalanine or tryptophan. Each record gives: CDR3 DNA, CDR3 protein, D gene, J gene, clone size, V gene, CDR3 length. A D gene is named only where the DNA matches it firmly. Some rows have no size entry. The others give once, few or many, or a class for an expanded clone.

CDR3 DNA: TGTGCCAGCACCACCGGACTAGCGGGAGTCCCAGATACGCAGTATTTT; CDR3 protein: CASTTGLAGVPDTQYF; D gene: TRBD2; J gene: TRBJ2-3; clone size: .; V gene: TRBV2; CDR3 length: 16
CDR3 DNA: TGCGCCAGCAGCTTGCCAGCGGGAGGGTTCACCGGGGAGCTGTTTTTT; CDR3 protein: CASSLPAGGFTGELFF; D gene: TRBD2; J gene: TRBJ2-2; clone size: .; V gene: TRBV5-1; CDR3 length: 16
CDR3 DNA: TGCAGCGTCGCCTCCGGGACAGGGGCCTACAATGAGCAGTTCTTC; CDR3 protein: CSVASGTGAYNEQFF; D gene: TRBD1; J gene: TRBJ2-1; clone size: once; V gene: TRBV29-1; CDR3 length: 15
CDR3 DNA: TGTGCCAGCAGCACAGGGAATTGGGGCACTGAAGCTTTCTTT; CDR3 protein: CASSTGNWGTEAFF; D gene: .; J gene: TRBJ1-1; clone size: .; V gene: TRBV6-5; CDR3 length: 14
CDR3 DNA: TGTGCCAGCAGCCAAGCCCGGGGGGGGATGAACACTGAAGCTTTCTTT; CDR3 protein: CASSQARGGMNTEAFF; D gene: .; J gene: TRBJ1-1; clone size: .; V gene: TRBV14; CDR3 length: 16
CDR3 DNA: TGCGCCAGCAGCTTGGAGGGTGGGAAGACCTATGGCTACACCTTC; CDR3 protein: CASSLEGGKTYGYTF; D gene: .; J gene: TRBJ1-2; clone size: few; V gene: TRBV5-1; CDR3 length: 15
CDR3 DNA: TGTGCCAGCAGCCAAGAAGGGGGGGCGGGCCGGTCCTACGAGCAGTACTTC; CDR3 protein: CASSQEGGAGRSYEQYF; D gene: .; J gene: TRBJ2-7; clone size: .; V gene: TRBV4-2; CDR3 length: 17
CDR3 DNA: TGTGCCAGCAGCTTAGACCAGGGGTGGGGAAAACTGTTTTTT; CDR3 protein: CASSLDQGWGKLFF; D gene: .; J gene: TRBJ1-4; clone size: .; V gene: TRBV7-2; CDR3 length: 14
CDR3 DNA: TGCGCCAGCAGCCAAGTTTTTTCTTTGACCCAAGCTGGCTACACCTTC; CDR3 protein: CASSQVFSLTQAGYTF; D gene: .; J gene: TRBJ1-2; clone size: .; V gene: TRBV4-3; CDR3 length: 16
CDR3 DNA: TGTGCCAGTATCGACAGGAGACTCAATCAGCCCCAGCATTTT; CDR3 protein: CASIDRRLNQPQHF; D gene: .; J gene: TRBJ1-5; clone size: .; V gene: TRBV19; CDR3 length: 14
CDR3 DNA: TGTGCCAGCTCAGTAAGACAGGGGGCAAAGGAGACCCAGTACTTC; CDR3 protein: CASSVRQGAKETQYF; D gene: TRBD1; J gene: TRBJ2-5; clone size: .; V gene: TRBV18; CDR3 length: 15
CDR3 DNA: TGTGCCAGCACCCTACACGCCGGTAAGACTGAAGCTTTCTTT; CDR3 protein: CASTLHAGKTEAFF; D gene: .; J gene: TRBJ1-1; clone size: .; V gene: TRBV6-4; CDR3 length: 14
CDR3 DNA: TGTGCCAGCAGCTCTGGGACAGGGAAGTACTTC; CDR3 protein: CASSSGTGKYF; D gene: TRBD1; J gene: TRBJ2-7; clone size: .; V gene: TRBV7-9; CDR3 length: 11
CDR3 DNA: TGTGCCACCGGACAGGGATGGGAGCAGTACTTC; CDR3 protein: CATGQGWEQYF; D gene: TRBD1; J gene: TRBJ2-7; clone size: .; V gene: TRBV15; CDR3 length: 11
CDR3 DNA: TGCGCCAGCAGCCAAGAACTCATTGGGGCCTATAATTCACCCCTCCACTTT; CDR3 protein: CASSQELIGAYNSPLHF; D gene: .; J gene: TRBJ1-6; clone size: .; V gene: TRBV4-3; CDR3 length: 17
CDR3 DNA: TGCAGCGACAGACAGGGGGCGAACACTGAAGCTTTCTTT; CDR3 protein: CSDRQGANTEAFF; D gene: TRBD1; J gene: TRBJ1-1; clone size: .; V gene: TRBV29-1; CDR3 length: 13